The 15 T cell receptor beta chains below were found in one sample sequenced in a study of T cell responses to AZD1222 COVID-19 vaccine. Profiling relied on immunoSEQ multiplex PCR, and the TCRdb table lists in-frame clones only, not all of them. The table has 150,000 to 200,000 clones, over 85% seen once. The sample in question was peripheral blood, obtained on day 0 of AZD1222 vaccination. The receptors originated from an adult in good health.

This chain links TRBV18 with TRBJ2-1; unclear D gene. Trimming took off 4 bases at V and 16 bases at J, with 20 bases between the two ends. The CDR3 loop spans 13 amino acids. Per germline, CDR1 KGHSH and CDR2 LQKENI. The CDR3 region is CASSLDSTGEPFF. In DNA form, the CDR3 reads TGTGCCAGCTCACTCGACTCTACCGGTGAGCCCTTCTTC.

The chain employs TRBV6-5 and TRBJ1-1, with 7 bases identical to TRBD1. Germline V CDR1 and CDR2: MNHEY, SVGAGI. The CDR3 is 15 residues long. Losses at the gene ends were 7 bases for V and 3 bases for J; bases not matched to a gene: 11. CDR3 in DNA: TGTGCCAGCACCCTGGACAGGATTGGGGACACTGAAGCTTTCTTT. Protein: CASTLDRIGDTEAFF.

The CDR3 loop is CASSSNTGELFF. In DNA, the CDR3 is TGTGCCAGCAGTTCCAACACCGGGGAGCTGTTTTTT. The V gene is TRBV12-3 or TRBV12-4, the J gene TRBJ2-2; D is unclear. Deletions cut 4 bases from V and 2 bases from J, with 2 bases between. The CDR3 contains 12 residues.

The J gene is TRBJ1-2, the V gene TRBV27; D is ambiguous. CDR3 length: 14 residues. Between the trimmed V and J ends, which lost 8 bases and 4 bases, there was a span of 17 bases. Germline CDR1 MNHEY, CDR2 SMNVEV (reference sequence). The CDR3 DNA follows: TGTGCCAGCGCCCCCCTCGGTGATGTCTATGGCTACACCTTC. This sequence encodes CASAPLGDVYGYTF.

CDR3 coding DNA: TGTGCCAGCAGCCAAGACAGAGGTCAGCCCCAGCATTTT. This translates into CASSQDRGQPQHF. The chain links TRBV3-1 (or the pseudogene TRBV3-2) to TRBJ1-5; D unclear. Germline V lookup: CDR1 LGHDT, CDR2 YNNKEL (reference sequence). CDR3 size: 13 residues. The germline V and J ends were trimmed by 0 bases and 6 bases, with 6 bases remaining between them.

This chain joins TRBV15 and TRBJ2-1; TRBD2 agrees at 7 bases. CDR3 length: 13 residues. CDR1 and CDR2 from the germline V gene are LNHNV and YYDKDF (reference sequence). J was trimmed by 6 bases and V by 3 bases; bases with no gene match: 2. CDR3: CATSSGTTNEQFF. CDR3 DNA: TGTGCCACCAGCAGTGGGACTACCAATGAGCAGTTCTTC.

With regard to this clone: A junction boundary mismatches the germline segment, possibly from a read error. The chain joins TRBV7-8 to TRBJ1-5; D is unresolved. Per the germline V gene, CDR1 is SGHVS and CDR2 is FQNEAQ. The CDR3 contains 14 residues. CDR3 in amino acids: CVSSLQDSNQPQHF. The CDR3 DNA sequence: TGTGTCAGCAGCTTGCAGGATAGCAATCAGCCCCAGCATTTT.

This clone was detected only a few times. This chain joins TRBV11-3 and TRBJ2-2; D gene ambiguous. Germline V CDR1 and CDR2: SGHNT, YENEEA. The CDR3 loop spans 15 amino acids. Trimming pared 1 base from V and 3 bases from J, leaving 9 bases between. Here the CDR3 reads CASSLGPPYTGELFF. CDR3 coding DNA: TGTGCCAGCAGCTTAGGCCCCCCCTACACCGGGGAGCTGTTTTTT.

J is TRBJ1-6 and V is TRBV11-2; D remains unclear. The CDR3 is 14 amino acids. Germline CDR1 and CDR2: SGHAT and FQNNGV. Trimming shortened V by 1 base and J by 9 bases, and 10 bases separated the two germline ends. CDR3 DNA sequence: TGTGCCAGCAGCTTAGTCATTGGACCTTCACCCCTCCACTTT. It yields the protein CASSLVIGPSPLHF. The complete variable domain, with remaining parts taken from reference TRBV11-2 and TRBJ1-6, reads EAGVAQSPRYKIIEKRQSVAFWCNPISGHATLYWYQQILGQGPKLLIQFQNNGVVDDSQLPKDRFSAERLKGVDSTLKIQPAKLEDSAVYLCASSLVIGPSPLHFGNGTRLTVT.

V usage is TRBV19 and J usage is TRBJ2-4, with D possibly being TRBD1 (6 bases). From germline, CDR1 is LNHDA and CDR2 SQIVND (reference sequence). V lost 3 bases and J lost 3, with 6 bases in between. There are 13 residues in the CDR3. CDR3 bases: TGTGCCAGTAGTATGGACAGCAAAAACATTCAGTACTTC. It specifies CASSMDSKNIQYF. The variable domain in full, with the rest retrieved from reference TRBV19 and TRBJ2-4, is DGGITQSPKYLFRKEGQNVTLSCEQNLNHDAMYWYRQDPGQGLRLIYYSQIVNDFQKGDIAEGYSVSREKKESFPLTVTSAQKNPTAFYLCASSMDSKNIQYFGAGTRLSVL.

This chain links TRBV27 with TRBJ2-1; D uncertain. The CDR3 covers 11 residues. From germline, CDR1 is MNHEY and CDR2 SMNVEV (reference sequence). V was clipped by 9 bases and J by 12 bases, with 15 bases between them. CDR3 amino acids: CASGVAFRQFF. CDR3 nucleotide sequence: TGTGCCAGTGGGGTAGCATTCCGGCAGTTCTTC.

The V call is TRBV29-1, the J call TRBJ1-2; 7 positions agree with TRBD1. The germline V gene has CDR1 SQVTM and CDR2 ANQGSEA. J was trimmed by 6 bases and V by 0 bases; bases with no gene match: 10. The CDR3 runs to 15 residues. CDR3 region: CSVEELRGQRDGYTF. The CDR3 nucleotides are TGCAGCGTTGAAGAATTGAGGGGGCAAAGGGATGGCTACACCTTC.

This clone was picked up one time. The genes are TRBV2 and TRBJ2-5; possible D gene TRBD1, 5 bases. This CDR3 has 14 amino acids. In germline, CDR1 is SNHLY, CDR2 FYNNEI. V dropped 10 bases and J dropped 0 bases, with 15 bases sitting between them. For the CDR3, the DNA is TGTGCCACCCAGGCCGACAGATACCAAGAGACCCAGTACTTC. Encoded protein: CATQADRYQETQYF.

The rearrangement joins TRBV6-5 to TRBJ2-7; 9 bases line up with TRBD1. Per the germline V gene, CDR1 is MNHEY and CDR2 is SVGAGI. This CDR3 region has 15 residues. The V segment lost 6 bases and the J segment 4 bases; nucleotides outside the gene matches: 10. CDR3 nucleotide sequence: TGTGCCAGCAGGGATCGGACAGGGGTCGGTTACGAGCAGTACTTC. Its protein product is CASRDRTGVGYEQYF.

The chain has TRBV6-6 and TRBJ1-5; possibly TRBD1 for D (5 bases). V lost 6 bases and J lost 1, with 13 bases in between. Germline V gene data show CDR1 as MNHNY and CDR2 as SVGAGI (reference sequence). The CDR3 is made up of 15 amino acids. CDR3: CASRRGEASNQPQHF. CDR3 DNA sequence: TGTGCCAGCAGACGGGGGGAAGCGAGCAATCAGCCCCAGCATTTT.